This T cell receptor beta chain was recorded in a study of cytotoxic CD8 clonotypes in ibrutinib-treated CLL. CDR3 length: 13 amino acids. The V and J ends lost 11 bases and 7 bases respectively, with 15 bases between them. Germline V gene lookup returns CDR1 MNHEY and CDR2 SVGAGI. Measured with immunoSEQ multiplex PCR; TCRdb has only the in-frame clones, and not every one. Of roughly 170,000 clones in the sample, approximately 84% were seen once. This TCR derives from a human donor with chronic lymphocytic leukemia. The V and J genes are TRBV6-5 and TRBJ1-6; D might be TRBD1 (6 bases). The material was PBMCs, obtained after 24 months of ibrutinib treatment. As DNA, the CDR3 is TGTGCCGCCGCTACAGGGTTAAATTCACCCCTCCACTTT. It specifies CAAATGLNSPLHF.